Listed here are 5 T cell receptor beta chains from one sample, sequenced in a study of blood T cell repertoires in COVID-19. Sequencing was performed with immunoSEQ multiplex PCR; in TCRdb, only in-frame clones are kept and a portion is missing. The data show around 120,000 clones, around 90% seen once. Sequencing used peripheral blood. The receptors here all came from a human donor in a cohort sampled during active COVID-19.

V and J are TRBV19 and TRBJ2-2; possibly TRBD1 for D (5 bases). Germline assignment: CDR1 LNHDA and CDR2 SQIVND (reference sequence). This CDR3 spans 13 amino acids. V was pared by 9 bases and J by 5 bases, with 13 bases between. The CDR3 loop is CASTQGLTGELFF. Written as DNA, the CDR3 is TGTGCCAGCACGCAGGGTTTGACCGGGGAGCTGTTTTTT.

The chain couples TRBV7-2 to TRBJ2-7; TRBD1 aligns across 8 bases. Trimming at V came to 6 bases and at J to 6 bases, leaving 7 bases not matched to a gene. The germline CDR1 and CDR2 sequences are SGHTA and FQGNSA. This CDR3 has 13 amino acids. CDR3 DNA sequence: TGTGCCAGCAGTCGGACAGGGAATGGCGAGCAGTACTTC. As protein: CASSRTGNGEQYF.

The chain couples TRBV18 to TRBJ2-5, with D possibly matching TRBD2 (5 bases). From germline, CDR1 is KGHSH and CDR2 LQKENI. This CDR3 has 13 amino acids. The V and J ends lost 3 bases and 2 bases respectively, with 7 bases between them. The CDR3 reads CASSPTGQETQYF. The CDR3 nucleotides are TGTGCCAGCTCACCGACGGGACAAGAGACCCAGTACTTC.

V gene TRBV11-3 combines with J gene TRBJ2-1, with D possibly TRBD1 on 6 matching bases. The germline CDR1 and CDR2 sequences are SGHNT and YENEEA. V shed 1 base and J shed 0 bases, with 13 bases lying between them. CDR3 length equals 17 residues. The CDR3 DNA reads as TGTGCCAGCAGCTTAGTAAGTGGGACAAACTCCTACAATGAGCAGTTCTTC. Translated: CASSLVSGTNSYNEQFF.

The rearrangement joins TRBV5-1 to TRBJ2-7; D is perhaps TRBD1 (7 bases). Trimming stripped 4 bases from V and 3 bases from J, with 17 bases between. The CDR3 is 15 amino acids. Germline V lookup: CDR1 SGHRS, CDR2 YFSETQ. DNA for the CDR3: TGCGCCAGCAGCCTCCGACAGGGCGGGAACTACGAGCAGTACTTC. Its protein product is CASSLRQGGNYEQYF.